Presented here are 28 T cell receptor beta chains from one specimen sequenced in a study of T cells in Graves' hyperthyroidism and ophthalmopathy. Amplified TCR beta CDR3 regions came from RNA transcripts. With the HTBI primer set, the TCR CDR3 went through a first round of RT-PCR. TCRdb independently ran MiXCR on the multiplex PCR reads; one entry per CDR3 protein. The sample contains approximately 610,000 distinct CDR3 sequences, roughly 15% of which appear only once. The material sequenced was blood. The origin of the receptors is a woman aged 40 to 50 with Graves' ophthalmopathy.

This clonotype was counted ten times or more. The DNA of the CDR3 is TGTGCCATCAGTGAGTCACAGCGCGTGAACACCGGGGAGCTGTTTTTT. Amino acid sequence: CAISESQRVNTGELFF. The chain is built from TRBV10-3 and TRBJ2-2; no clear D gene. The V gene's germline CDR1 is ENHRY and CDR2 SYGVKD. The CDR3 is made up of 16 amino acids. V shed 0 bases and J shed 1 base, with 9 bases lying between them.

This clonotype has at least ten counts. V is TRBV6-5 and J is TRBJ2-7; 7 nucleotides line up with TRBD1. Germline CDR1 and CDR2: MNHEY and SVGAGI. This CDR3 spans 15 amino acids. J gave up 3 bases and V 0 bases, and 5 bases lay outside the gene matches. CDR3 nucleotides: TGTGCCAGCAGTTACTCGAGTAGGGGGCTCTACGAGCAGTACTTC. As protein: CASSYSSRGLYEQYF.

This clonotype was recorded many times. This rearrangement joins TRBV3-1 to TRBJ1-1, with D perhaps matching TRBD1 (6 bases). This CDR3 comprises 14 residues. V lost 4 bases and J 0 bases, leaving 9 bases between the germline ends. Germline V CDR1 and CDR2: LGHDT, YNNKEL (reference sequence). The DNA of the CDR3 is TGTGCCAGCAGCCCCGACAGGCTGAACACTGAAGCTTTCTTT. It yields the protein CASSPDRLNTEAFF.

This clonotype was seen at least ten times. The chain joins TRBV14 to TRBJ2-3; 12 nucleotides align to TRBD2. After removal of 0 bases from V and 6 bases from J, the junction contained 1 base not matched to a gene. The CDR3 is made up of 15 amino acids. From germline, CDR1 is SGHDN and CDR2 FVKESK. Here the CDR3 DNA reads TGTGCCAGCAGCCAAGATACTAGCGGGAGGGATACGCAGTATTTT. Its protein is CASSQDTSGRDTQYF.

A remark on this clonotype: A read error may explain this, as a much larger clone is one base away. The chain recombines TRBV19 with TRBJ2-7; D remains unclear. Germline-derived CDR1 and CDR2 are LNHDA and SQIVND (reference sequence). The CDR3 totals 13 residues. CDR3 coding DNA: TGTGCCAGTGGTATTGGACGAAACTACGAGCAGTACTTC. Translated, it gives CASGIGRNYEQYF.

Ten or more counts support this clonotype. The CDR3 DNA sequence: TGTGCCAGCAGATCACAGGGAGCCACTGAAGCTTTCTTT. Its protein product is CASRSQGATEAFF. This chain connects TRBV6-1 to TRBJ1-1; possibly TRBD1 for D (6 bases). Deletions cut 6 bases from V and 4 bases from J, with 12 bases between. Germline lookup yields CDR1 MNHNS and CDR2 SASEGT. This CDR3 region has 13 residues.

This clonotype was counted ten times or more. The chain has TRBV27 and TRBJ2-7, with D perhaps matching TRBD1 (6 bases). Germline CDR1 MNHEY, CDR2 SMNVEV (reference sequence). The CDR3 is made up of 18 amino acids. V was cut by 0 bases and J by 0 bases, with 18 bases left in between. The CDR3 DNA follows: TGTGCCAGCAGTTTATCGATAAGAGGGCAGGGGAGCTCCTACGAGCAGTACTTC. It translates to CASSLSIRGQGSSYEQYF.

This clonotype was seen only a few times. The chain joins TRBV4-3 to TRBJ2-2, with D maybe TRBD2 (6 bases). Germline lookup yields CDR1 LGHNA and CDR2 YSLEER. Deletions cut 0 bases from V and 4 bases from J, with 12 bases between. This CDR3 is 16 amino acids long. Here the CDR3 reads CASSQDVGGITGELFF. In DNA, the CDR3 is TGCGCCAGCAGCCAAGATGTAGGAGGGATCACCGGGGAGCTGTTTTTT.

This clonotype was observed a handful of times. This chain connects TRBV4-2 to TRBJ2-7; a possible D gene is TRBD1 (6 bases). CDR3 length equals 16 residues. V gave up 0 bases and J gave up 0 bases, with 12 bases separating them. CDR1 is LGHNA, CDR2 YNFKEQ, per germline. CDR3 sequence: CASSQEHGQSSYEQYF. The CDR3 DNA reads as TGTGCCAGCAGCCAAGAACACGGACAGTCCTCCTACGAGCAGTACTTC.

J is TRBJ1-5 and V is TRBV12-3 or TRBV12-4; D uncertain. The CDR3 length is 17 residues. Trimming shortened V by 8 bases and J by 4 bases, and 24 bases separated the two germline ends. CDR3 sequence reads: CASGHTDGGASNQPQHF. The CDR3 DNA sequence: TGTGCCAGCGGTCACACAGATGGCGGAGCCTCAAATCAGCCCCAGCATTTT.

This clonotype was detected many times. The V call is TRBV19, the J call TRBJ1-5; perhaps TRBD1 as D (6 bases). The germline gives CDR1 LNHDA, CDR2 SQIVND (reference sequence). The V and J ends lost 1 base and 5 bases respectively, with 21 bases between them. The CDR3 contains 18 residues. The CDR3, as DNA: TGTGCCAGTAGTATAGTCCGACACCCGACAGGAGATGATCAGCCCCAGCATTTT. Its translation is CASSIVRHPTGDDQPQHF.

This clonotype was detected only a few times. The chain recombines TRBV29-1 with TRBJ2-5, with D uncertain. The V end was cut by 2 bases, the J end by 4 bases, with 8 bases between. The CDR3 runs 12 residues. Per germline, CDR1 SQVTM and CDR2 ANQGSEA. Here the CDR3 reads CSVEMGIETQYF. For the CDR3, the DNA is TGCAGCGTTGAAATGGGAATAGAGACCCAGTACTTC.

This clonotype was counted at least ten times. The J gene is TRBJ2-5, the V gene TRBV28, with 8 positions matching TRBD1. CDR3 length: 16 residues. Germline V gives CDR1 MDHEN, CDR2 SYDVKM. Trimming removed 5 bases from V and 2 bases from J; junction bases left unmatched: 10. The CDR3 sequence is CASSLPPGQAQETQYF. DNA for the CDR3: TGTGCCAGCAGTCTTCCCCCGGGACAGGCGCAAGAGACCCAGTACTTC.

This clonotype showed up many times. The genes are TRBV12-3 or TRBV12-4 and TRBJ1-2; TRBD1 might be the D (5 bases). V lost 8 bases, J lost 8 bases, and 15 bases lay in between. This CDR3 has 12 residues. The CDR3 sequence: CASGDSLSGYTF. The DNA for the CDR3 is TGTGCCAGCGGCGACAGTCTGAGCGGCTACACCTTC.

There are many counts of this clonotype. The CDR3 nucleotides read TGTGCCAGCCTAATCGGGCCCGGCTACGAGCAGTACTTC. Translated: CASLIGPGYEQYF. J is TRBJ2-7 and V is TRBV12-3 or TRBV12-4; D is ambiguous. CDR3 length: 13 residues. The V gene lost 8 bases and the J gene lost 3 bases, with 14 bases spanning the gap.

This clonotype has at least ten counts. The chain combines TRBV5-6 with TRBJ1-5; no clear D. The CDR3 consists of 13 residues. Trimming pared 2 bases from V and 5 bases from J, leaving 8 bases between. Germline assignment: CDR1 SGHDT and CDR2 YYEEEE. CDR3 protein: CASSFYSDQPQHF. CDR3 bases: TGTGCCAGCAGCTTCTACAGCGATCAGCCCCAGCATTTT.

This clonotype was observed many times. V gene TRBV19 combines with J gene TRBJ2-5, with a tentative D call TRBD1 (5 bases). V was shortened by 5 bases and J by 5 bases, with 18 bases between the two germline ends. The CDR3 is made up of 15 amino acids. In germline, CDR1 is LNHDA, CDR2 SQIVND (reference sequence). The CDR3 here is CASSPTERFSETQYF. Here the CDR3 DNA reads TGTGCCAGTAGTCCGACAGAAAGGTTTTCTGAGACCCAGTACTTC.

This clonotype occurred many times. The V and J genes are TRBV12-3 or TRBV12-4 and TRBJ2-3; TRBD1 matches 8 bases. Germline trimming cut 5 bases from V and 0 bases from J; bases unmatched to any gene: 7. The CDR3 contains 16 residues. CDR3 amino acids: CASSPPWTGSTDTQYF. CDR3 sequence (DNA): TGTGCCAGCAGTCCCCCCTGGACAGGGAGCACAGATACGCAGTATTTT.

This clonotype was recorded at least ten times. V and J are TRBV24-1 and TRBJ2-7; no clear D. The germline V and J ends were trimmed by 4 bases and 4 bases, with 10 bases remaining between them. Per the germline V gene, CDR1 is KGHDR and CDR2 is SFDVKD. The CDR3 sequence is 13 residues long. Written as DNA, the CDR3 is TGTGCCACCAGTGACCCAGGACGGTACGAGCAGTACTTC. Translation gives CATSDPGRYEQYF.

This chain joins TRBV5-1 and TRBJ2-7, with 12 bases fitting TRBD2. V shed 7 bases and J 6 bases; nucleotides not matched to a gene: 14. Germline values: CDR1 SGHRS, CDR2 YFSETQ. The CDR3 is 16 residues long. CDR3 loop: CASESGTSGPGGEQYF. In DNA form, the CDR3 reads TGCGCCAGCGAATCCGGGACTAGCGGGCCTGGGGGCGAGCAGTACTTC.

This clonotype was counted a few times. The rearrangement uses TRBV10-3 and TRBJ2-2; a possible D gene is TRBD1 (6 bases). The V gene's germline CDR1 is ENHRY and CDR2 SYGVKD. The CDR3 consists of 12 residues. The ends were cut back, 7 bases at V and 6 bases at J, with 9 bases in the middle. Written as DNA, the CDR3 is TGTGCCATCACAGGGGTCCCCGGGGAGCTGTTTTTT. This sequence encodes CAITGVPGELFF.

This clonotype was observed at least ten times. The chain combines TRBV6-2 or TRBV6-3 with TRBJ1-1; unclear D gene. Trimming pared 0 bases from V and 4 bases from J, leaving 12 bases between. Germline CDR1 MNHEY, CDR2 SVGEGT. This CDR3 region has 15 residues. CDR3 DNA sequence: TGTGCCAGCAGTTACTCTGGGCCTTCATTCACTGAAGCTTTCTTT. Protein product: CASSYSGPSFTEAFF.

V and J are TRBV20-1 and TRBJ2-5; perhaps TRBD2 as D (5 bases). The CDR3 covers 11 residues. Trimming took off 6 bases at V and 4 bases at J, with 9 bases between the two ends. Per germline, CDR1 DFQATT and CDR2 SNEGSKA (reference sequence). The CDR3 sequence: CSAPEGETQYF. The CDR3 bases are TGCAGTGCCCCCGAGGGAGAGACCCAGTACTTC.

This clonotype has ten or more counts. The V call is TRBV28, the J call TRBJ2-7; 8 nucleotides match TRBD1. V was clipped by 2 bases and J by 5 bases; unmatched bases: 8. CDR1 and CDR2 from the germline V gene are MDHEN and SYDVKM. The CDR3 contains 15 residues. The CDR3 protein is CASSLIGETGDEQYF. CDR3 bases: TGTGCCAGCAGTTTAATCGGTGAGACAGGGGACGAGCAGTACTTC.

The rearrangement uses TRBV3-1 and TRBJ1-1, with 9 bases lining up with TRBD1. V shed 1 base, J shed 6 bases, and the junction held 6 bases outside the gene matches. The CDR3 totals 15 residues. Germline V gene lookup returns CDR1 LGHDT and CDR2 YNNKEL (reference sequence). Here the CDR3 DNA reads TGTGCCAGCAGCCAAGTTCCGGGACAGGGAGCTGAAGCTTTCTTT. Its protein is CASSQVPGQGAEAFF.

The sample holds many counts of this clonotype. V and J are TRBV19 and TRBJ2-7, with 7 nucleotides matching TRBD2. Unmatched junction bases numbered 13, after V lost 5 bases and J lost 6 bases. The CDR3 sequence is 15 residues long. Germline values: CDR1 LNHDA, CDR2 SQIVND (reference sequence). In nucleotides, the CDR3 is TGTGCCAGTAGTCCCCGGGACGCCGGGAGGCTCGAGCAGTACTTC. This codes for CASSPRDAGRLEQYF.

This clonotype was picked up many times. CDR3 DNA sequence: TGCGCCAGCAGCTTGGCCGAGAGTAACACTGAAGCTTTCTTT. As protein: CASSLAESNTEAFF. V and J are TRBV5-1 and TRBJ1-1; D not resolved. V was trimmed by 0 bases and J by 2 bases, leaving 8 bases between them. Per germline, CDR1 SGHRS and CDR2 YFSETQ. The CDR3 has 14 residues. The full variable domain, with the rest looked up from reference TRBV5-1 and TRBJ1-1, is KAGVTQTPRYLIKTRGQQVTLSCSPISGHRSVSWYQQTPGQGLQFLFEYFSETQRNKGNFPGRFSGRQFSNSRSEMNVSTLELGDSALYLCASSLAESNTEAFFGQGTRLTVV.

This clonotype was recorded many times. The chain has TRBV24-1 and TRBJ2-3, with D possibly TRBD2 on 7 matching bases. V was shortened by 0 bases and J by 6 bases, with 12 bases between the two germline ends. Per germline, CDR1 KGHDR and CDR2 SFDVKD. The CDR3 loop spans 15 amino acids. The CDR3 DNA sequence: TGTGCCACCAGTGATTTGATCAAGGGGGGGGATACGCAGTATTTT. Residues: CATSDLIKGGDTQYF.